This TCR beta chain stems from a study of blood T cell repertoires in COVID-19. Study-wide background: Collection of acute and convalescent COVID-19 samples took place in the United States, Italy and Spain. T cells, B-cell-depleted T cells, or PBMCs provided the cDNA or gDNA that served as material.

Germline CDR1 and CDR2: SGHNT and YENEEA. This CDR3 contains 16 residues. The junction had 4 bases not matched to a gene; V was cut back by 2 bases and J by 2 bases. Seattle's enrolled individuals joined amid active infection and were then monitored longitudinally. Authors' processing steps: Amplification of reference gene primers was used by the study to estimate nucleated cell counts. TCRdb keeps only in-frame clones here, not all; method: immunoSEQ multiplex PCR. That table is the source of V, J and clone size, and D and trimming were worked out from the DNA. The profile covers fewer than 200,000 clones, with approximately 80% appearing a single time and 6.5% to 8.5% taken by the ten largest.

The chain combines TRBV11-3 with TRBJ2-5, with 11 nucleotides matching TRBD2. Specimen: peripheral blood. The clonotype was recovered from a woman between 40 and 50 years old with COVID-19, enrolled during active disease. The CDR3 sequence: CASSLFTSGGQETQYF. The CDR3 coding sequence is TGTGCCAGCAGCTTATTTACTAGCGGGGGACAAGAGACCCAGTACTTC.